Reported below is one TCR beta chain. In its sample, this clone was seen once. Its cognate antigen has yet to be identified. Nothing much larger sits one base from this clone, and base qualities are not available. These data come from a study of T cells in narcolepsy (dated by TCRdb to 2017 to 2018). In the study overall: Patients with narcolepsy type 1 or type 2 (NT1, NT2) and healthy control donors were enrolled in the study. The study sought autoreactive T cells targeting hypocretin neuron self-antigens (hypocretin, TRIB2) in narcolepsy patients, using TCR Vbeta sequencing to track clonotypes in blood and CSF.

Libraries were made using the immunoSEQ multiplex PCR assay. Sourced from immuneACCESS, this table was stored by TCRdb with only in-frame sequences that have V and J called. A share of the clones is absent; for the studies checked, an unresolved V gene accounts for under half, and the remainder has no known explanation. A total of fewer than 30,000 clones appear in this sample, 85% of them only once. The ten largest clones take up 1.3% of the sample. Paper-wide results and their limitations: In plots comparing CSF and blood CD4+ T cell clonotypes from the same patient, HCRT-specific and TRIB2-specific autoreactive clonotypes were highlighted. Certain blood memory CD4+ repertoires from patients and controls had no sequences that matched autoreactive T cell clones. Numbers of sequenced blood memory CD4+ clonotypes were comparable, with averages of some 42,000 in patients and 33,354 in controls. According to the report, autoreactive clonotypes were detected serially in the blood of the same patients and of different patients, but not in healthy controls.

For TCR Vbeta sequencing, memory CD4+ T cells were sorted ex vivo from the peripheral blood of both healthy controls and narcolepsy patients. The receptor was isolated from a human donor with narcolepsy. Material: CD45RA- memory CD4+ T cells from PBMCs. The cell subset or site label for this specimen denotes: memory T cells sorted ex vivo from peripheral blood.

The DNA is as follows: TGTGCCAGCAGCCGGGGTGGGGAGGCCGGGGAGCTGTTTTTT. Its coded protein is CASSRGGEAGELFF. The chain couples TRBV6-5 to TRBJ2-2, and possibly TRBD2, on 6 matching bases. The CDR3 spans 14 residues, from the cysteine through the phenylalanine. Only the CDR3 DNA is retained, 42 bases long and in frame from the first base. CDR1 and CDR2, looked up from the germline V gene, are MNHEY and SVGAGI. The junction carries 14 bases between V and J, which are trimmed by 6 bases and 6 bases respectively.